Listed here is a single T cell receptor (beta chain). These data are taken from a study of blood T cell repertoires in COVID-19. Turning to the study itself: Acute and convalescent COVID-19 samples came from the United States, Italy and Spain. Nucleic acid was either cDNA or gDNA, and it came from T cells, B-cell-depleted T cells, or PBMCs.

Per the authors' pipeline: By means of reference gene primer amplification, nucleated cell counts were estimated. The repertoire was sequenced with immunoSEQ multiplex PCR; TCRdb's copy has only in-frame clones and lacks some. The DNA was the basis for D and trimming; V, J and clone size are from that table. This sample has roughly 230,000 clones, with around 83% found just once. The TCR sequence derives from a woman aged 50 to 60 with acute or convalescent COVID-19. The sequencing sample was made of peripheral blood.

This chain's CDR3 is CASSLRDRANYGYTF. The DNA for the CDR3 is TGTGCCAGCAGCTTAAGGGACAGGGCGAACTATGGCTACACCTTC. This sequence joins TRBV7-2 and TRBJ1-2; TRBD1 aligns across 9 bases. This CDR3 has 15 amino acids. CDR1 is SGHTA and CDR2 is FQGNSA in the germline V gene. V gave up 2 bases and J gave up 2 bases; unmatched junction bases: 3. Complete variable domain (other parts from reference TRBV7-2 and TRBJ1-2): GAGVSQSPSNKVTEKGKDVELRCDPISGHTALYWYRQSLGQGLEFLIYFQGNSAPDKSGLPSDRFSAERTGGSVSTLTIQRTQQEDSAVYLCASSLRDRANYGYTFGSGTRLTVV.